This entry is about one TCR beta chain. This sample was taken from a study of blood T cells in healthy people across ages. As for the study in general: There was about one barcoded beta molecule captured by template switching per two T cells.

Then a second PCR, running roughly 7 to 11 cycles, was carried out with a sample-barcoded 5' primer and a J-beta primer mix. Samples each returned at least 3 million CDR3-containing paired-end reads. TCRdb processed the 5' RACE reads anew with MiXCR; each CDR3 protein has one entry. Of around 940,000 distinct CDR3 sequences listed, 51% are singletons. Deletions cut 5 bases from V and 7 bases from J, with 14 bases between. This CDR3 is 13 amino acids long. From germline, CDR1 is SGHTA and CDR2 FQGNSA. This clonotype was obtained from a woman aged 60-75 years in good health. The specimen sequenced was blood. The chain carries TRBV7-2 and TRBJ1-2; D is possibly TRBD1 (5 bases). In nucleotides, the CDR3 is TGTGCCAGCAGCCTACTAGGGGCGTTTGGCTACACCTTC. It encodes CASSLLGAFGYTF.